The T cell receptor (beta chain) under discussion was sequenced for a study of shared clonotypes between healthy human individuals. The study, taken as a whole, reports: Clonotypes which were not shared had lower generation probabilities than clonotypes that all four donors shared. Among a few donors, roughly 5% of naive CD4 clonotypes were found in common.

DNA at around 210 ng, tens of thousands of T cell genomes, went into sorted-subset replicate PCRs. Method: immunoSEQ multiplex PCR; TCRdb's copy keeps in-frame clones and lacks some. The sample includes about 2.4 million clones, roughly 93% of them seen just once. Comments on this clone: Its specificity is not known. This specimen includes other DNA sequences encoding the same CDR3.

CDR1 is MNHEY, CDR2 SMNVEV, per germline (reference sequence). Trimming removed 3 bases from V and 0 bases from J; junction bases left unmatched: 6. The CDR3 covers 18 residues. Sequences were obtained from naive CD4+ T cells from PBMCs. The sample's subset: CD45RA+ positively selected. The chain has TRBV27 and TRBJ2-6; 9 positions agree with TRBD1. The origin of this receptor is a man in his late teens or twenties in good health. Some clones in this sample may be carry-over from other donors' samples. The CDR3 DNA is TGTGCCAGCAGTTTCTGGACAGGGGCGAGCTCTGGGGCCAACGTCCTGACTTTC. Protein product: CASSFWTGASSGANVLTF.